Described below is a single T cell receptor (beta chain) sequence and its context. Its cognate antigen is unknown. This sequence may be a read error, since a much larger clone differs from it by one base. The data derive from a study of regulatory T cells in long-lasting Graves disease. About the research overall: By definition, persistent Graves' disease involved antithyroid drugs for over 5 years alongside positive TSH receptor antibodies. Overall study findings and caveats: Tissue studied was limited to peripheral blood, excluding thyroid tissue. Newly diagnosed Graves' patients exceeded persistent ones in TCR diversity.

The CDR3 contains 13 residues. Looked up from germline, CDR1 is MDHEN and CDR2 is SYDVKM. Documented time point: persistent/refractory GD, antithyroid drugs over 5 years with positive TRAb. PBMC-derived RNA was used for the TCR library. Patients met American Thyroid Association criteria for Graves' disease. Construction of TCR beta libraries relied on iRepertoire HTBI primers and on Arm-PCR targeting CDR3 regions. MiXCR, run by TCRdb on the multiplex PCR reads, gives a single entry per CDR3 protein. The sample gives approximately 360,000 distinct CDR3 sequences, approximately 25% of which show up once; about 27% is in the top ten.

This chain links TRBV28 with TRBJ1-6; unclear D gene. The receptor comes from a woman aged 40 to 50 with Graves disease. The starting material was peripheral blood mononuclear cells (PBMCs), obtained when the disease was refractory, from a patient treated with antithyroid drugs. The CDR3 region has the DNA TGTGCCAGCAACGAATACTATAATTCACCCCCCCACTTT. Translated: CASNEYYNSPPHF.